The clone carrying this T cell receptor (beta chain) was counted between two and nine times. Antigen: not known. Germline V gives CDR1 SGHTA, CDR2 FQGNSA. Trimming shortened V by 1 base and J by 0 bases, and 7 bases separated the two germline ends. The CDR3 covers 15 residues. The sample comes from a study of T-cell memory formation after mild COVID-19. Study-wide context: TCR clusters showed largely donor specificity.

Study-wide results and limits: Clones that got smaller from day 15 to 85 had even CD4/CD8, while clones growing later tipped toward CD4+. Second-wave clones reaching peak frequency on day 37 lacked confirmed SARS-CoV-2 specificity.

It was 5'RACE with constant-segment primers that produced the TCR alpha and TCR beta cDNA libraries, which carried sample barcodes and UMIs. Using its own MiXCR run on the 5' RACE reads, TCRdb lists one record per CDR3 protein. This table holds 250,000 to 300,000 distinct CDR3 sequences, 15% to 20% found once. The chain links TRBV7-2 to TRBJ2-1, with D unresolved. The sequencing input was PBMCs or a T cell subset sorted from them (not recorded which). The sequence was collected from a man aged 18 to 29 who had mild COVID-19 (a few samples of this study predate the infection). Cell type and time point are not known. CDR3 region: CASSLEVNSYNEQFF. The CDR3 region has the DNA TGTGCCAGCAGCTTAGAAGTCAACTCCTACAATGAGCAGTTCTTC. Full variable domain (rest looked up from reference TRBV7-2 and TRBJ2-1): GAGVSQSPSNKVTEKGKDVELRCDPISGHTALYWYRQSLGQGLEFLIYFQGNSAPDKSGLPSDRFSAERTGGSVSTLTIQRTQQEDSAVYLCASSLEVNSYNEQFFGPGTRLTVL.